What follows describes a single TCR beta chain. Its antigen is currently unknown. These data come from a study of T cell responses to AZD1222 COVID-19 vaccine. The study, taken as a whole, reports: Baseline serology detected seropositivity in only six AZD1222 recipients.

The CDR3 covers 13 residues. Germline V gene sequence: CDR1 SGHTA, CDR2 FQGTGA. Trimming removed 5 bases from V and 3 bases from J; junction bases left unmatched: 1. Repertoires were generated with immunoSEQ multiplex PCR, while TCRdb's copy carries only in-frame clones and drops some. Of under 150,000 clones in the sample, 85% to 95% are singletons; the top ten hold about a tenth. Pooling was applied to second doses at about 4 or about 12 weeks. Sequenced here: peripheral blood, sampled 28 days after the second AZD1222 dose. The chain couples TRBV7-3 to TRBJ2-1; 7 bases match TRBD1. This sequence originates from an adult who received the AZD1222 COVID-19 vaccine. CDR3 DNA: TGTGCCAGCAGCCGGGACAGCTACAATGAGCAGTTCTTC. The encoded protein is CASSRDSYNEQFF.